This note documents a single T cell receptor beta chain sequence. Measured with immunoSEQ multiplex PCR; TCRdb has only the in-frame clones, and not every one. The repertoire holds some 170,000 clones, with 87% as singletons. The data derive from a study of blood T cell repertoires in COVID-19. Study-level background: The analysed material was cDNA or gDNA that came from T cells, B-cell-depleted T cells, or PBMCs.

Input material: peripheral blood. The TCR originated in a woman aged 45-65 years with acute or convalescent COVID-19.

CDR3 amino acids: CASSPRLAGANVLTF. CDR3 bases: TGTGCCAGCAGCCCCAGACTAGCAGGGGCCAACGTCCTGACTTTC. V gene TRBV9 combines with J gene TRBJ2-6, with 7 nucleotides matching TRBD2. This CDR3 has 15 residues. Trimming at V came to 4 bases and at J to 4 bases, leaving 5 bases not matched to a gene. CDR1 SGDLS and CDR2 YYNGEE come from the germline V gene. Full variable domain (missing parts from reference TRBV9 and TRBJ2-6): DSGVTQTPKHLITATGQRVTLRCSPRSGDLSVYWYQQSLDQGLQFLIQYYNGEERAKGNILERFSAQQFPDLHSELNLSSLELGDSALYFCASSPRLAGANVLTFGAGSRLTVL.